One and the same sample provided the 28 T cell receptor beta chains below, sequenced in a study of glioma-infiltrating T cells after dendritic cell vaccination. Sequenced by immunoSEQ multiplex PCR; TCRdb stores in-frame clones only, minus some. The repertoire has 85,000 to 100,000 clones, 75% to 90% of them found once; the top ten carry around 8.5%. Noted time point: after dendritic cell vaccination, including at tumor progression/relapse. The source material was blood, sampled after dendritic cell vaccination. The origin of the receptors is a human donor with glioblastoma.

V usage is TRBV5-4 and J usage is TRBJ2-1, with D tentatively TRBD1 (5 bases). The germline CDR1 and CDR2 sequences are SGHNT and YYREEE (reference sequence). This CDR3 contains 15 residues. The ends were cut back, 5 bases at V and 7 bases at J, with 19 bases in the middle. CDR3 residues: CASSSSHSGQNEQFF. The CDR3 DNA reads TGTGCCAGCAGTTCGTCCCATTCAGGGCAGAATGAGCAGTTCTTC. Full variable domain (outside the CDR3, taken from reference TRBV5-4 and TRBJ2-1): ETGVTQSPTHLIKTRGQQVTLRCSSQSGHNTVSWYQQALGQGPQFIFQYYREEENGRGNFPPRFSGLQFPNYSSELNVNALELDDSALYLCASSSSHSGQNEQFFGPGTRLTVL.

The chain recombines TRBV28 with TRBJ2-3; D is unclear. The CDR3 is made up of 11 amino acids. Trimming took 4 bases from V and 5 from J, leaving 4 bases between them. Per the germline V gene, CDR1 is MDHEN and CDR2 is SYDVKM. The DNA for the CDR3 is TGTGCCAGCAGTTATCAAGATACGCAGTATTTT. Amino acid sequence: CASSYQDTQYF.

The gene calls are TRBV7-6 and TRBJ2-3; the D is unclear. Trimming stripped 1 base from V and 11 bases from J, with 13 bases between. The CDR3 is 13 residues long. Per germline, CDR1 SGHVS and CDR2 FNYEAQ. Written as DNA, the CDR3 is TGTGCCAGCAGCTTAGATTGGTCAGGCGTGCAGTATTTT. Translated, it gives CASSLDWSGVQYF.

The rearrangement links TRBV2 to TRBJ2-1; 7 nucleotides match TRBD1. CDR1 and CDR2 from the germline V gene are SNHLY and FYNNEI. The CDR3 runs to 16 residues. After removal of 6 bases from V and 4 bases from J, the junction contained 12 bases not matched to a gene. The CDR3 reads CASSLNRDSPYNEQFF. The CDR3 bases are TGTGCCAGCAGCCTAAACCGGGACAGTCCGTACAATGAGCAGTTCTTC.

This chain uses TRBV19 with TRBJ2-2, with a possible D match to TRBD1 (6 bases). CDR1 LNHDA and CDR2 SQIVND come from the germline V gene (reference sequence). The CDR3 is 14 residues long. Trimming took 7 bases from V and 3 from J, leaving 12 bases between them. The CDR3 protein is CASTQGIYTGELFF. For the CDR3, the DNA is TGTGCCAGTACCCAGGGGATATACACCGGGGAGCTGTTTTTT.

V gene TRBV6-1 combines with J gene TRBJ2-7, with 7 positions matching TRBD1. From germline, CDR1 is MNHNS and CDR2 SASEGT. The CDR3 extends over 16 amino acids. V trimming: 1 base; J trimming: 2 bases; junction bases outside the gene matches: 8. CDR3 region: CASSEGGQERAYEQYF. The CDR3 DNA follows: TGTGCCAGCAGTGAAGGTGGACAGGAAAGGGCCTACGAGCAGTACTTC.

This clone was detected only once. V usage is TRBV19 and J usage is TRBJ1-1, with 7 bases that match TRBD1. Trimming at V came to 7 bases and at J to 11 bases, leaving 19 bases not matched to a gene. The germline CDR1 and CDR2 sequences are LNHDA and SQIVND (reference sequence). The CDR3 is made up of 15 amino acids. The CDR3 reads CASTSIRDRKDLAFF. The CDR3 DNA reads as TGTGCCAGTACCAGTATCCGGGACAGAAAAGATTTGGCTTTCTTT. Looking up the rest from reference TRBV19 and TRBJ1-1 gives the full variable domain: DGGITQSPKYLFRKEGQNVTLSCEQNLNHDAMYWYRQDPGQGLRLIYYSQIVNDFQKGDIAEGYSVSREKKESFPLTVTSAQKNPTAFYLCASTSIRDRKDLAFFGQGTRLTVV.

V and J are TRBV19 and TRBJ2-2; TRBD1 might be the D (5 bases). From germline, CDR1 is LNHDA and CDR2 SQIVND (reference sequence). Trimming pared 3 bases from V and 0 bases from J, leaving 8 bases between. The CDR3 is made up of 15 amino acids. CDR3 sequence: CASSMHRPNTGELFF. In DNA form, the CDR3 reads TGTGCCAGTAGTATGCACAGGCCGAACACCGGGGAGCTGTTTTTT.

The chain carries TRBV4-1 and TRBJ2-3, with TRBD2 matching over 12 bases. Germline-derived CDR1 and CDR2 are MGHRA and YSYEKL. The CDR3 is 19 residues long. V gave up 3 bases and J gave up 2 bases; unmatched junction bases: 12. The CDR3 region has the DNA TGCGCCAGCAGCCATCCCGGGCTAGCGGGGGGGAGGGACACAGATACGCAGTATTTT. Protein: CASSHPGLAGGRDTDTQYF.

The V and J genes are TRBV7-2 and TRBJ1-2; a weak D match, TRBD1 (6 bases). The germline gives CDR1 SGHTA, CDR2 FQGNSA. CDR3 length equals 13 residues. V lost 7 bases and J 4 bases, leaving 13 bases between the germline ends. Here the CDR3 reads CASTIDRTYGYTF. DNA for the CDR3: TGTGCCAGCACCATCGACAGGACCTATGGCTACACCTTC.

In nucleotides, the CDR3 is TGTGCCACCCAGCAGGGGACGGGGATCTACAATGAGCAGTTCTTC. Amino acids: CATQQGTGIYNEQFF. The rearrangement links TRBV27 to TRBJ2-1; D is perhaps TRBD1 (6 bases). Trimming shortened V by 10 bases and J by 3 bases, and 19 bases separated the two germline ends. Germline lookup yields CDR1 MNHEY and CDR2 SMNVEV (reference sequence). The CDR3 has 15 amino acids.

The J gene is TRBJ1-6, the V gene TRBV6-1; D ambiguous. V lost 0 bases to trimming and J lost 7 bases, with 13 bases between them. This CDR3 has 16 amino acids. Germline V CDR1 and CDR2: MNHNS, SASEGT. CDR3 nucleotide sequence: TGTGCCAGCAGTGAAGCACGGGAGGCGTCGAATTCACCCCTCCACTTT. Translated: CASSEAREASNSPLHF.

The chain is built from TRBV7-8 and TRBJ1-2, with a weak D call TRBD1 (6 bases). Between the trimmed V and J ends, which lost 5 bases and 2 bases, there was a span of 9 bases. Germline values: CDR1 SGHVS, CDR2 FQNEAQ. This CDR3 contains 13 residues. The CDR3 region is CASSQDRNYGYTF. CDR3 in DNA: TGTGCCAGCAGCCAAGACAGGAACTATGGCTACACCTTC.

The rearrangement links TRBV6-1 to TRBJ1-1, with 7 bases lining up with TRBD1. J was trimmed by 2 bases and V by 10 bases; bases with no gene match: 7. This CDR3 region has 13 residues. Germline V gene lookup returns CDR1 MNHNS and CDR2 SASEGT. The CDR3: CATKTGRNTEAFF. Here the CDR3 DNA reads TGTGCCACCAAGACAGGGCGAAACACTGAAGCTTTCTTT.

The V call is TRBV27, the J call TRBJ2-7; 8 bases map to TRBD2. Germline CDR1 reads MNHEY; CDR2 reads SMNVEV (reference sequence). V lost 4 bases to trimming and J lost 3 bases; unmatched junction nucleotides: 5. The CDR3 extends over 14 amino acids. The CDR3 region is CASSYSGIYYEQYF. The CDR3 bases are TGTGCCAGCAGTTATAGCGGGATTTACTACGAGCAGTACTTC.

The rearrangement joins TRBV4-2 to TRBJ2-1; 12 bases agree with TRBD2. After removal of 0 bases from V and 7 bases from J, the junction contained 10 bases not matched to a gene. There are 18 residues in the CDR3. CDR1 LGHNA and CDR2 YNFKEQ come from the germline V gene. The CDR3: CASSQEGRASGRVNEQFF. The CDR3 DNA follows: TGTGCCAGCAGCCAAGAAGGGCGGGCTAGCGGGAGGGTTAATGAGCAGTTCTTC.

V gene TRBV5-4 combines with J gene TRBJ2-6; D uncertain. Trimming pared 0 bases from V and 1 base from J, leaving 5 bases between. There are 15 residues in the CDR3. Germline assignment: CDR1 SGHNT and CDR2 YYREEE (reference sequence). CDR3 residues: CASSLAGSGANVLTF. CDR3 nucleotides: TGTGCCAGCAGCTTGGCCGGGTCTGGGGCCAACGTCCTGACTTTC. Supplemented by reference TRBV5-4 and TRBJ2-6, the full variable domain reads ETGVTQSPTHLIKTRGQQVTLRCSSQSGHNTVSWYQQALGQGPQFIFQYYREEENGRGNFPPRFSGLQFPNYSSELNVNALELDDSALYLCASSLAGSGANVLTFGAGSRLTVL.

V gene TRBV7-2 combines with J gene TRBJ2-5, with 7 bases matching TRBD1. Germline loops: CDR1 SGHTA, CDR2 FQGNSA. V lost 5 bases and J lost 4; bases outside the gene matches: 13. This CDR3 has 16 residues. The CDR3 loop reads CASSTQRDRKVETQYF. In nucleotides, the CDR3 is TGTGCCAGCAGCACACAGAGGGACAGAAAAGTAGAGACCCAGTACTTC.

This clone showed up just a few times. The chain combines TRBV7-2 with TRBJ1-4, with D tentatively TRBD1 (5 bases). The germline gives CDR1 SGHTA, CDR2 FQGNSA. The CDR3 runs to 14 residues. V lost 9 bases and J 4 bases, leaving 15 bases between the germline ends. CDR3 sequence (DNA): TGTGCCAGTGGGGGGGGAGGGTTTAATGAAAAACTGTTTTTT. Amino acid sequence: CASGGGGFNEKLFF.

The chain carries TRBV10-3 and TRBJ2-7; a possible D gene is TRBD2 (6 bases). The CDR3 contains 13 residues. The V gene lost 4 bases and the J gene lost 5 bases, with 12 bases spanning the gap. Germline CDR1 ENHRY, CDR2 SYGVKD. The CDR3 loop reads CAISGGGRNEQYF. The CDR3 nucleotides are TGTGCCATCAGTGGAGGAGGGAGGAACGAGCAGTACTTC.

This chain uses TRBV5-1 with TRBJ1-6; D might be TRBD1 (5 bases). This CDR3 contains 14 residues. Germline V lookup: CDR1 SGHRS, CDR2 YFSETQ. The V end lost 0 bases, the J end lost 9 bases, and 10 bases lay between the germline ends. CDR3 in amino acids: CASSLDGDSSPLHF. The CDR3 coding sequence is TGCGCCAGCAGCTTGGATGGGGACTCTTCACCCCTCCACTTT.

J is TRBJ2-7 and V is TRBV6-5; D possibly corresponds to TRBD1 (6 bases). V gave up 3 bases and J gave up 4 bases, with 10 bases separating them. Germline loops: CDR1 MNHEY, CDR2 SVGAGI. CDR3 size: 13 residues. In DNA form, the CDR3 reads TGTGCCAGCAGTTATGGACAGATATACGAGCAGTACTTC. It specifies CASSYGQIYEQYF.

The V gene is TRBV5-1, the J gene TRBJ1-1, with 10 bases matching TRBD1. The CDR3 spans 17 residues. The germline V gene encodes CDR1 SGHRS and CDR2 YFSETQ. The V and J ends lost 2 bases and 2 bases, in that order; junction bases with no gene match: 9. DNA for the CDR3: TGCGCCAGCAGCTTACCATACGGACAGGGGGTTAACACTGAAGCTTTCTTT. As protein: CASSLPYGQGVNTEAFF.

CDR3 nucleotide sequence: TGTGCCAGCAGCGAGGACACCTCGGGCCTCGCGGAACTGTTTTTT. It yields the protein CASSEDTSGLAELFF. J is TRBJ1-4 and V is TRBV2; tentatively, D is TRBD1 (5 bases). The germline V and J ends were trimmed by 6 bases and 12 bases, with 23 bases remaining between them. CDR3 size: 15 residues. Germline V lookup: CDR1 SNHLY, CDR2 FYNNEI.

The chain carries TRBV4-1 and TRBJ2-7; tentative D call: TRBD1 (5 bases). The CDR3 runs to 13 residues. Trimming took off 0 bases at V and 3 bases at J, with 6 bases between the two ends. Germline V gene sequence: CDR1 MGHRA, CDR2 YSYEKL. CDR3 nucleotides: TGCGCCAGCAGCCAAGAGCAGGGCTACGAGCAGTACTTC. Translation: CASSQEQGYEQYF.

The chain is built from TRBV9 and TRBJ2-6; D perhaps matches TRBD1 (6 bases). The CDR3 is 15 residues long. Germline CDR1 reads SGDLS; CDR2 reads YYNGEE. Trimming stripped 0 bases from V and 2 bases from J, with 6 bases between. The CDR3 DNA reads TGTGCCAGCAGCGTAGCAGGGGCTGGGGCCAACGTCCTGACTTTC. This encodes CASSVAGAGANVLTF.

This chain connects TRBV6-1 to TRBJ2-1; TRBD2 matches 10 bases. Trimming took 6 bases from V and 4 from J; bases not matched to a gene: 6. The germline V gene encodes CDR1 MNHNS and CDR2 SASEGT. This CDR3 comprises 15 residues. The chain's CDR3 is CASRSGLANYNEQFF. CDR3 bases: TGTGCCAGCAGGTCGGGACTAGCGAATTACAATGAGCAGTTCTTC.

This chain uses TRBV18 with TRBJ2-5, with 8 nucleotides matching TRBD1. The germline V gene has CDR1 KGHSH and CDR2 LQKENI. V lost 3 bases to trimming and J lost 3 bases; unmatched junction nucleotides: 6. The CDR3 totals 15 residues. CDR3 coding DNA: TGTGCCAGCTCACCCCCGACAGGGGCAAAAGAGACCCAGTACTTC. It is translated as CASSPPTGAKETQYF.